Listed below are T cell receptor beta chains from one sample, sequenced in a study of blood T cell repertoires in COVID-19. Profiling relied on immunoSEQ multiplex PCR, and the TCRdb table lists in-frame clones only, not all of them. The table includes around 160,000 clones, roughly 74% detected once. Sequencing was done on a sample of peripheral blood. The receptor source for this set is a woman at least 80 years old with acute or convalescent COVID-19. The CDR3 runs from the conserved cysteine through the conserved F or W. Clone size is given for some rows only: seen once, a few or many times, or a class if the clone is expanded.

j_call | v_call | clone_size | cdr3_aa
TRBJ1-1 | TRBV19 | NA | CASTRGTGAYDTEAFF
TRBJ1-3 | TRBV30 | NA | CAWSVLGNTIYF
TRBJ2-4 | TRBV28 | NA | CASSFHLTGAAKNIQYF
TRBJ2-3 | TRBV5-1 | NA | CASSTGLVGSTDTQYF
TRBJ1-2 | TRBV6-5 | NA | CASSETEPVNYGYTF
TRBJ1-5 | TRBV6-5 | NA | CASRPGQPVQPQHF
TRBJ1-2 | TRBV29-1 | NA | CSVEVGGGYTF
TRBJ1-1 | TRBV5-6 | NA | CASSLRQTTVNTEAFF
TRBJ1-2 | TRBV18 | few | CASSSDRDYGYTF
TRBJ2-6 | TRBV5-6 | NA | CASNNRKRENSGANVLTF
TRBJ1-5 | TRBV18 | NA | CASSPKGRDSNQPQHF
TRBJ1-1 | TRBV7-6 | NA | CASSLDYGTAEAFF
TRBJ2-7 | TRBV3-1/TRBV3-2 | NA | CASSQEGSSYEQYF
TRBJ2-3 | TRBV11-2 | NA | CASSLGLASTDTQYF
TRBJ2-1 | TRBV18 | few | CASSPPGLAEKWLF
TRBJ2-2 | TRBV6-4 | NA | CASSDPSAGLADLLMNTGELFF
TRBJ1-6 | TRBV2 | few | CASRDPGQGRSPLHF
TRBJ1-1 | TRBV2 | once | CASSEQANTEAFF
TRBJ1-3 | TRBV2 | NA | CASLKDRPSGNTIYF
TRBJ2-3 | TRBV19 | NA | CASSIGGTASDTQYF
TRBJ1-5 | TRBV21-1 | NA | CASSRRDWGSQPQHF
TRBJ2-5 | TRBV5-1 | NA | CASSLGVAGGTQYF
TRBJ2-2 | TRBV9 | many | CASSGTSGQTPNTGELFF
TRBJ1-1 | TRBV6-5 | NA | CASNFERPVNTEAFF
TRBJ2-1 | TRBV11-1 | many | CASSRLAEVYNEQFF
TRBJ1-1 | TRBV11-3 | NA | CASSPNRAGVAFF
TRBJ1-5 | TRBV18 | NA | CASSQGVRDQPQHF
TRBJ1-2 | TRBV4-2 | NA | CASSQERRGGYGYTF
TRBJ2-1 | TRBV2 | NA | CASSTDRGHNEQFF
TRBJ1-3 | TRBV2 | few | CASSLGLSSGNTIYF
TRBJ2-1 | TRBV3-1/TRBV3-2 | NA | CASSPLAGGHEQFF
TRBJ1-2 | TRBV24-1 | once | CATSDSGQGYHLTF
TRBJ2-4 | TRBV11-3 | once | CASSLGGGGKNIQYF
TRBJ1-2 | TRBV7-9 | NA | CASSERQGEGYGYTF
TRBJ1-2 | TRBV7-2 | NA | CASSRPGGQVYGYTF
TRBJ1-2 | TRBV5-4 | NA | CASSLGGQSSYGYTF
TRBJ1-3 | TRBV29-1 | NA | CSVGTGPGNTIYF
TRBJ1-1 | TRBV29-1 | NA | CSVGQGTWTEAFF
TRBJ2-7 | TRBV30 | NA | CAWTPFSGTTHEQYF
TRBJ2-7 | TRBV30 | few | CAWSKRRDRGSYEQYF
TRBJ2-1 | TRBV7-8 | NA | CASSLEIGSYNEQFF
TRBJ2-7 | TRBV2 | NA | CANPTSGGFCVYEQYF
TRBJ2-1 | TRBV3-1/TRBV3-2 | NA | CASSQGTSGHNEQFF
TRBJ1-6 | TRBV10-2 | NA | CATRDSRPNSPLHF
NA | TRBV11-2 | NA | CASSLDRGTQYF